The following is a TCR beta chain sequence with its context. Which antigen it targets is not known. Nothing much larger sits one base from this clone, and base qualities are not available. Whole blood was collected in K2EDTA tubes by collaborating institutions according to the institutions' own protocols. For TCRbeta analysis, collaborators shipped samples as frozen whole blood, isolated PBMCs, or DNA extracted from either of those sample types. The record originates from a study of blood T cell repertoires in COVID-19 (dated by TCRdb to the early 2020s). Regarding the complete study: Samples from collaborators originated in the United States, Italy and Spain and spanned both the acute and convalescent phases of COVID-19. The material from the prospective study consisted of cDNA or gDNA derived from T cells, B-cell-depleted T cells, or PBMCs. Subjects who had been exposed to COVID-19, were actively infected with it, or had recovered from it provided the deeply sampled blood TCRbeta repertoires that made up the dataset. The repertoires were made available in a free public database intended to serve as a resource for research on the immune response to SARS-CoV-2. The samples were drawn from the first 160 participants of the ongoing ImmuneRACE study and from 1,254 subjects provided by 6 global collaborators. Nearly every sample came with metadata listing a de-identified subject ID, COVID-19 status, age in years and sex. Where available, HLA class I and class II types were obtained from metadata supplied by the sample provider rather than from assay-based typing. The study at large found these results: Clinical and demographic metadata were provided uncurated, with the amount varying by source and participant.

The immunoSEQ Assay, a bias-controlled multiplex PCR, was used to amplify TCRbeta CDR3 regions from genomic DNA. In the original analysis: Nucleated cell counts per sample were estimated from amplification of reference gene primers within the assay. To quantify the absolute abundance of each unique TCRbeta CDR3 rearrangement, sequence reads were collapsed and filtered. For each sample, productive Simpson clonality was calculated as the square root of Simpson's diversity index across productive rearrangements. TCRdb limited this immuneACCESS table to in-frame rearrangements with V and J called. A share of clones is missing; checked studies link under half to unresolved V genes, and the rest is unexplained. Clone size and the V and J calls come from that table; the DNA yielded D and trimming. The table for this sample lists under 300,000 clones; under 85% of them were counted only once. Approximately 4% of the sample is in the top ten clones.

This receptor was taken from a woman in her forties with active or convalescent COVID-19. The specimen sequenced was peripheral blood.

The base sequence is TGCGCCAGCAGCTTAACCGCCCCCGGGACAGCCTATGGAAACACCATATATTTT. This sequence encodes CASSLTAPGTAYGNTIYF. The chain employs TRBV5-1 and TRBJ1-3; the junction holds 7 bases that match TRBD1. From cysteine to phenylalanine, the CDR3 is 18 amino acids long. Only the CDR3 part of the read is kept: 54 bases, read in frame from the first base. The junction shows trimming of 2 bases on V and 3 bases on J, and the gene matches do not reach 14 bases of it. The CDR1 and CDR2 encoded by the germline V gene are SGHRS and YFSETQ.